Below, 31 T cell receptor beta chains from the same sample are listed, as sequenced in a study of CD8 T cells in Susac syndrome. It was with random hexamers that 0.5 to 1 ug RNA was reverse transcribed. TCRdb itself ran the immunoSEQ multiplex PCR reads through MiXCR, one entry per CDR3 protein. The sample includes about 250,000 distinct CDR3 sequences, around 93% of them seen just once. The sample consisted of CD4+ T cells from PBMCs. These receptors all stem from a human donor with multiple sclerosis.

The chain links TRBV19 to TRBJ2-6; 10 bases map to TRBD1. Losses at the gene ends were 7 bases for V and 0 bases for J; bases not matched to a gene: 9. The CDR3 contains 18 residues. The germline gives CDR1 LNHDA, CDR2 SQIVND (reference sequence). This CDR3 reads CASNGDRGGSSGANVLTF. The CDR3 bases are TGTGCCAGTAACGGGGACAGGGGAGGTTCCTCTGGGGCCAACGTCCTGACTTTC.

The CDR3 DNA follows: TGTGCCAGCAGCTTGGACGACGGGAATGAAAAACTGTTTTTT. Its translation is CASSLDDGNEKLFF. The chain couples TRBV5-6 to TRBJ1-4; D is uncertain. The CDR3 contains 14 residues. Trimming shortened V by 0 bases and J by 5 bases, and 8 bases separated the two germline ends. CDR1 is SGHDT and CDR2 is YYEEEE in the germline V gene.

This clonotype has just one count. This rearrangement joins TRBV5-1 to TRBJ2-7; D ambiguous. This CDR3 has 15 residues. The ends were cut back, 0 bases at V and 3 bases at J, with 13 bases in the middle. Per the germline V gene, CDR1 is SGHRS and CDR2 is YFSETQ. For the CDR3, the DNA is TGCGCCAGCAGCTTGGGTCCGGACCCTATCTACGAGCAGTACTTC. It encodes CASSLGPDPIYEQYF.

This sequence joins TRBV19 and TRBJ2-4; a possible D gene is TRBD2 (6 bases). Germline loops: CDR1 LNHDA, CDR2 SQIVND (reference sequence). The CDR3 loop spans 16 amino acids. V was cut by 6 bases and J by 0 bases, with 15 bases left in between. The CDR3 sequence: CASSDGTWPAKNIQYF. DNA of the CDR3: TGTGCCAGTAGCGACGGGACTTGGCCAGCCAAAAACATTCAGTACTTC.

This clonotype was counted once. The J gene is TRBJ2-1, the V gene TRBV5-1; the match to TRBD2 covers 8 bases. With V trimmed by 4 bases and J by 10 bases, 10 bases remained unmatched. The CDR3 loop spans 14 amino acids. The germline gives CDR1 SGHRS, CDR2 YFSETQ. The CDR3 DNA follows: TGCGCCAGCAGCCAAGGACTAGCCCCGGGGGAGCAGTTCTTC. Its translation: CASSQGLAPGEQFF.

The chain combines TRBV6-1 with TRBJ2-7, with TRBD2 matching over 8 bases. Germline assignment: CDR1 MNHNS and CDR2 SASEGT. J lost 3 bases, V lost 2 bases, and 3 bases had no gene match. CDR3 size: 14 residues. CDR3: CASSERGGGYEQYF. The CDR3 DNA reads as TGTGCCAGCAGTGAACGGGGGGGAGGCTACGAGCAGTACTTC.

The chain links TRBV19 to TRBJ2-7; 7 bases line up with TRBD2. CDR3 length equals 15 residues. Trimming took 4 bases from V and 0 from J; bases not matched to a gene: 6. Germline V CDR1 and CDR2: LNHDA, SQIVND (reference sequence). CDR3 DNA: TGTGCCAGTAGTAAGGTTGGCGGGAGCTCCTACGAGCAGTACTTC. Protein: CASSKVGGSSYEQYF. Based on the CDR3 plus reference TRBV19 and TRBJ2-7, the full variable domain is DGGITQSPKYLFRKEGQNVTLSCEQNLNHDAMYWYRQDPGQGLRLIYYSQIVNDFQKGDIAEGYSVSREKKESFPLTVTSAQKNPTAFYLCASSKVGGSSYEQYFGPGTRLTVT.

This clonotype was seen a few times. The chain joins TRBV5-6 to TRBJ2-7; 8 nucleotides match TRBD1. This CDR3 is 12 amino acids long. The junction had 1 base not matched to a gene; V was cut back by 2 bases and J by 6 bases. In germline, CDR1 is SGHDT, CDR2 YYEEEE. Here the CDR3 reads CASSFRGREQYV. CDR3 bases: TGTGCCAGCAGCTTCAGGGGGCGCGAGCAGTACGTC.

This chain uses TRBV19 with TRBJ1-4, with a tentative D call TRBD1 (5 bases). The CDR3 is 15 residues long. Trimming shortened V by 8 bases and J by 8 bases, and 21 bases separated the two germline ends. Germline loops: CDR1 LNHDA, CDR2 SQIVND (reference sequence). CDR3 sequence: CASGPSGTVGEKLFF. The DNA for the CDR3 is TGTGCCAGTGGACCATCCGGGACGGTGGGGGAAAAACTGTTTTTT.

The chain recombines TRBV27 with TRBJ1-6, with 12 bases fitting TRBD1. Per the germline V gene, CDR1 is MNHEY and CDR2 is SMNVEV (reference sequence). This CDR3 has 16 residues. Trimming cost V 6 bases and J 9 bases; bases outside gene matches: 9. The CDR3 sequence: CASRQVRDRGRSPLHF. The CDR3 bases are TGTGCCAGCAGGCAAGTCCGGGACAGGGGGCGTTCACCCCTCCACTTT.

The rearrangement uses TRBV5-1 and TRBJ2-1, with D perhaps TRBD2 (6 bases). This CDR3 region has 14 residues. Per the germline V gene, CDR1 is SGHRS and CDR2 is YFSETQ. Trimming left V 0 bases short and J 8 bases short, with 12 bases between. The CDR3 protein is CASSLAGVWDEQFF. In nucleotides, the CDR3 is TGCGCCAGCAGCTTGGCGGGAGTCTGGGATGAGCAGTTCTTC.

V gene TRBV5-5 combines with J gene TRBJ2-5; possibly TRBD2 for D (5 bases). V lost 7 bases to trimming and J lost 4 bases, with 14 bases between them. Germline CDR1 and CDR2: SGHKS and YYEKEE (reference sequence). CDR3 length: 13 residues. CDR3 sequence (DNA): TGTGCCAGCCTAGCCCGGGGATTAGAGACCCAGTACTTC. Its protein is CASLARGLETQYF.

This clonotype has just one count. This chain uses TRBV11-3 with TRBJ2-1; 9 bases fit TRBD2. The CDR3 spans 15 residues. Trimming at V came to 5 bases and at J to 5 bases, leaving 7 bases not matched to a gene. The germline gives CDR1 SGHNT, CDR2 YENEEA. CDR3 bases: TGTGCCAGCAGCCTCCGACTAGCGGAGCACAATGAGCAGTTCTTC. Translated, it gives CASSLRLAEHNEQFF.

This chain uses TRBV9 with TRBJ1-1; D is ambiguous. Germline V lookup: CDR1 SGDLS, CDR2 YYNGEE. The CDR3 sequence is 15 residues long. The germline V and J ends were trimmed by 0 bases and 1 base, with 10 bases remaining between them. This chain's CDR3 is CASSVGPEPNTEAFF. The CDR3, as DNA: TGTGCCAGCAGCGTAGGTCCAGAGCCGAACACTGAAGCTTTCTTT.

The chain carries TRBV7-3 and TRBJ2-2; D is uncertain. Germline V CDR1 and CDR2: SGHTA, FQGTGA. V shed 8 bases and J shed 2 bases, with 12 bases lying between them. The CDR3 has 14 residues. CDR3 nucleotide sequence: TGTGCCAGCGGTGGAATAGGAAACACCGGGGAGCTGTTTTTT. It encodes CASGGIGNTGELFF.

In DNA form, the CDR3 reads TGTGCCAGCAGCGCTTCAGACAGGGGGAATCAGCCCCAGCATTTT. Translating it yields CASSASDRGNQPQHF. The chain couples TRBV7-8 to TRBJ1-5, with 9 bases aligning to TRBD1. CDR1 is SGHVS and CDR2 is FQNEAQ in the germline V gene. The CDR3 covers 15 residues. V lost 5 bases, J lost 4 bases, and 6 bases stayed unmatched.

This sequence joins TRBV5-1 and TRBJ2-7, with TRBD1 identical over 8 bases. This CDR3 region has 15 residues. Looked up from germline, CDR1 is SGHRS and CDR2 is YFSETQ. Losses at the gene ends were 4 bases for V and 0 bases for J; bases not matched to a gene: 6. The CDR3 DNA sequence: TGCGCCAGCAGCGCCCTACAGGGGGTCTCCTACGAGCAGTACTTC. Translation: CASSALQGVSYEQYF.

The chain links TRBV12-3 or TRBV12-4 to TRBJ1-5, with D possibly being TRBD1 (5 bases). Deletions cut 5 bases from V and 13 bases from J, with 15 bases between. This CDR3 spans 12 amino acids. The CDR3 coding sequence is TGTGCCAGCAGTCTGGACACCGCCTCGCAGCATTTT. Encoded protein: CASSLDTASQHF.

This rearrangement joins TRBV24-1 to TRBJ2-5; D call uncertain. The CDR3 consists of 14 residues. Germline lookup yields CDR1 KGHDR and CDR2 SFDVKD. Trimming cost V 1 base and J 5 bases, with 10 bases left between them. The CDR3 reads CATSDFLVGETQYF. CDR3 in DNA: TGTGCCACCAGTGATTTTCTAGTCGGGGAGACCCAGTACTTC.

The chain combines TRBV20-1 with TRBJ2-7; TRBD1 or TRBD2 may be the D gene (6 bases each). Germline lookup yields CDR1 DFQATT and CDR2 SNEGSKA (reference sequence). Trimming removed 5 bases at V and 6 bases at J, with 14 bases between. This CDR3 has 12 residues. CDR3 DNA sequence: TGCAGTGCTGCCGGGGGCGGGCTCGAGCAGTACTTC. Amino acids: CSAAGGGLEQYF.

This chain joins TRBV6-5 and TRBJ2-5, with D possibly TRBD2 on 6 matching bases. Trimming stripped 5 bases from V and 6 bases from J, with 16 bases between. From germline, CDR1 is MNHEY and CDR2 SVGAGI. CDR3 length: 14 residues. The CDR3 is CASSGRGAVQTQYF. CDR3 DNA: TGTGCCAGCAGTGGGCGGGGAGCCGTTCAGACCCAGTACTTC.

The CDR3 nucleotides read TGCGCCAGCAGCTCGGGGATGACAGGGCGTTCACCCCTCCACTTT. It specifies CASSSGMTGRSPLHF. This rearrangement joins TRBV5-1 to TRBJ1-6; TRBD1 aligns across 7 bases. This CDR3 is 15 amino acids long. V dropped 3 bases and J dropped 9; count of bases not matched to a gene: 9. The germline V gene has CDR1 SGHRS and CDR2 YFSETQ.

This sequence joins TRBV28 and TRBJ2-5; TRBD2 matches at 9 bases. This CDR3 region has 15 residues. Germline V gene lookup returns CDR1 MDHEN and CDR2 SYDVKM. Unmatched junction bases numbered 12, after V lost 8 bases and J lost 5 bases. Here the CDR3 reads CASGPAGGPGETQYF. CDR3 in DNA: TGTGCCAGCGGACCCGCGGGGGGGCCCGGGGAGACCCAGTACTTC.

The chain joins TRBV12-3 or TRBV12-4 to TRBJ2-1; 9 positions agree with TRBD1. V trimming: 6 bases; J trimming: 8 bases; junction bases outside the gene matches: 11. CDR3 length: 15 residues. The CDR3 sequence is CASREPGTGTHEQFF. CDR3 DNA sequence: TGTGCCAGCAGGGAACCCGGGACAGGGACCCATGAGCAGTTCTTC.

This rearrangement joins TRBV29-1 to TRBJ1-1; D possibly corresponds to TRBD1 (5 bases). Between the trimmed V and J ends, which lost 3 bases and 8 bases, there was a span of 19 bases. The CDR3 consists of 14 residues. Germline V CDR1 and CDR2: SQVTM, ANQGSEA. In nucleotides, the CDR3 is TGCAGCGTTGATACAGGTGGAACAAGAGCCGAAGCTTTCTTT. It specifies CSVDTGGTRAEAFF.

The chain recombines TRBV12-5 with TRBJ1-6; perhaps TRBD1 as D (6 bases). The CDR3 length is 14 residues. The germline CDR1 and CDR2 sequences are LGHNT and FRNRAP. V gave up 5 bases and J gave up 7 bases, with 12 bases separating them. The CDR3: CASGPDSLNSPLHF. The CDR3 nucleotides read TGTGCTAGTGGTCCGGACAGCTTGAATTCACCCCTCCACTTT.

The rearrangement links TRBV5-6 to TRBJ1-4; D is possibly TRBD1 (5 bases). V shed 0 bases and J shed 8 bases, with 14 bases lying between them. Per germline, CDR1 SGHDT and CDR2 YYEEEE. This CDR3 has 15 amino acids. CDR3 sequence: CASSLVPSRGEKLFF. In DNA form, the CDR3 reads TGTGCCAGCAGCTTGGTCCCCTCCCGGGGCGAAAAACTGTTTTTT.

In this sample, this clonotype turned up once. This chain connects TRBV11-2 to TRBJ2-2; 7 nucleotides line up with TRBD1. The junction had 6 bases not matched to a gene; V was cut back by 2 bases and J by 6 bases. This CDR3 contains 15 residues. From germline, CDR1 is SGHAT and CDR2 FQNNGV. The CDR3: CASSLWAGGAGELFF. DNA for the CDR3: TGTGCCAGCAGCTTATGGGCAGGGGGTGCCGGGGAGCTGTTTTTT.

J is TRBJ2-6 and V is TRBV10-2; D might be TRBD2 (7 bases). The CDR3 totals 16 residues. CDR1 and CDR2 (germline): WSHSY, SAAADI. Between the trimmed V and J ends, which lost 1 base and 4 bases, there was a span of 11 bases. CDR3 residues: CASSELGGPGANVLTF. CDR3 nucleotide sequence: TGCGCCAGCAGTGAGTTGGGGGGGCCCGGGGCCAACGTCCTGACTTTC.

The chain uses TRBV6-5 and TRBJ1-2, with 7 bases lining up with TRBD1. The V and J ends lost 0 bases and 1 base, in that order; junction bases with no gene match: 8. Germline lookup yields CDR1 MNHEY and CDR2 SVGAGI. The CDR3 consists of 17 residues. The CDR3 region has the DNA TGTGCCAGCAGTTACTCGACACGGGACAGTTTTAACTATGGCTACACCTTC. Protein sequence: CASSYSTRDSFNYGYTF.

J is TRBJ1-1 and V is TRBV6-6; 9 nucleotides align to TRBD1. The ends lost 6 bases at V and 4 bases at J; junction bases unmatched: 0. Germline CDR1 MNHNY, CDR2 SVGAGI (reference sequence). This CDR3 has 12 residues. This chain's CDR3 is CASRDRGTEAFF. The CDR3 DNA sequence: TGTGCCAGCAGGGACAGGGGCACTGAAGCTTTCTTT.